This TCR beta chain was found in a study of beta chain features in type 1 diabetes. Study-wide results and limits: Possibly, sequencing cDNA over-represented cells that had high TCR expression levels. Compared with healthy donors, patients appeared to share more similar naive, central memory and regulatory TCRB repertoires. PCR might favor shorter templates, equally in patients and controls.

CDR3 length equals 17 residues. V was pared by 2 bases and J by 2 bases, with 9 bases of the junction left unmatched. Germline CDR1 reads SGHRS; CDR2 reads YFSETQ. Isolated RNA was reverse transcribed in full, so expressed TCRB transcripts were sequenced. Samples drawn from stem cell-like memory T cells averaged roughly 1.1 million reads. Generated by immunoSEQ multiplex PCR, the TCRdb table keeps only in-frame clones and is missing some. The repertoire consists of some 99,000 clones, with 40% occurring once and the leading ten covering roughly 0.07%. With regard to this clone: What it binds is unknown.

This TCR was recovered from a woman under 30 in good health. Sequenced: stem cell memory CD4+ T cells from blood. The J gene is TRBJ2-7, the V gene TRBV5-1; 11 positions match TRBD2. CDR3 region: CASSLLPTSGKTYEQYF. CDR3 DNA sequence: TGCGCCAGCAGCTTACTTCCGACTAGCGGGAAGACCTACGAGCAGTACTTC.